A selection of T cell receptor beta chains follows, all from one sample in a study of CD8+ T cells in alopecia areata. The protocol was immunoSEQ multiplex PCR, while the TCRdb copy is restricted to in-frame clones and leaves out a portion. The sample has about 210,000 clones, around 66% seen once. The input for sequencing was CD4+ T cells sorted from blood, taken at week 4, from a patient treated with tofacitinib. The receptors were sampled from a human donor with alopecia areata. Both conserved end residues are part of each CDR3. Each record gives: J gene, D gene, clone size, V gene, CDR3 DNA, CDR3 protein. D genes are given only for firm matches. Size is omitted from some rows. Given values are once, few, many or a class for expanded clones.

>TRBJ1-1|.|.|TRBV2
TGTGCCAGCAGTGACCGGGTGTTGAACACTGAAGCTTTCTTT
CASSDRVLNTEAFF
>TRBJ2-5|.|.|TRBV5-6
TGTGCCAGCAGCTTGGTGGTCACACTAGGGGACCCGAAAGAGACCCAGTACTTC
CASSLVVTLGDPKETQYF
>TRBJ2-4|.|.|TRBV30
TGTGCCTGGGGGGCCGGGGGAGCCAAAAACATTCAGTACTTC
CAWGAGGAKNIQYF
>TRBJ2-1|.|.|TRBV20-1
TGCAGTGCCCCTGACCCGATTGAGCAGTTCTTC
CSAPDPIEQFF
>TRBJ2-3|TRBD1|few|TRBV9
TGTGCCAGCAGCGGTCGGGACAGGGGAACAGATACGCAGTATTTT
CASSGRDRGTDTQYF
>TRBJ1-2|TRBD1|.|TRBV7-2
TGTGCCAGCAGCTTAGCGGGGGCAGGGGGCTATGGCTACACCTTC
CASSLAGAGGYGYTF
>TRBJ2-6|.|.|TRBV11-2
TGTGCCAGCAGCCCCTCGATCTCTGGGGCCAACGTCCTGACTTTC
CASSPSISGANVLTF
>TRBJ2-5|.|.|TRBV2
TGTGCCAGCAGTGACTCCGGGGACCAGTACTTC
CASSDSGDQYF
>TRBJ1-1|.|few|TRBV25-1
TGTGCCAGCTCAAGAGACGGTGCCTACACTGAAGCTTTCTTT
CASSRDGAYTEAFF
>TRBJ1-5|.|.|TRBV30
TGTGCCTGGAGTGTATCTAGGGGCAATCAGCCCCAGCATTTT
CAWSVSRGNQPQHF
>TRBJ2-7|TRBD1|.|TRBV27
TGTGCCAGCAGTTTATCCGCGGTTCGAACAGGGGGCGGCTACGAGCAGTACTTC
CASSLSAVRTGGGYEQYF
>TRBJ1-1|TRBD1|.|TRBV19
TGTGCCAGTAGTAAGGGACAGCTCTACACTGAAGCTTTCTTT
CASSKGQLYTEAFF
>TRBJ2-7|.|.|TRBV5-8
TGTGCCAGCAGCTTGGCCACTGTATACATCTACGAGCAGTACTTC
CASSLATVYIYEQYF
>TRBJ2-1|.|.|TRBV7-6
TGTGCCAGCAGCCCGGGTCAAGGTGAGCAGTTCTTC
CASSPGQGEQFF
>TRBJ1-5|.|few|TRBV4-3
TGCGCCAGCAGCCAAGATGGTAGGGATCAGCCCCAGCATTTT
CASSQDGRDQPQHF
>TRBJ2-3|.|.|TRBV5-1
TGCGCCAGCAGCTTGGACTACACAGATACGCAGTATTTT
CASSLDYTDTQYF
>TRBJ1-2|.|.|TRBV5-6
TGTGCCAGCAGCCTGTCTGGGGGGCGAGGTGGCTACACCTTC
CASSLSGGRGGYTF
>TRBJ2-3|.|.|TRBV29-1
TGCAGCGTGGGAGACAGAACTAGCACAGATACGCAGTATTTT
CSVGDRTSTDTQYF
>TRBJ1-6|TRBD1|.|TRBV29-1
TGCAGCGTTGCTGAACAGGGGGGATCACCCCTCCACTTT
CSVAEQGGSPLHF
>TRBJ2-5|.|.|TRBV7-2
TGTGCCAGCAGCTTTGGACCTCAAGAGACCCAGTACTTC
CASSFGPQETQYF
>TRBJ2-7|TRBD1|few|TRBV15
TGTGCCACCAGCAGAGAGCGGGACAGGGTGTACGAGCAGTACTTC
CATSRERDRVYEQYF
>TRBJ1-2|.|once|TRBV29-1
TGCAGCACAGGACCGGATGGCTACACCTTC
CSTGPDGYTF
>TRBJ1-2|.|.|TRBV6-5
TGTGCCAGCAGACCACAGGGAACCCTGAACTATGGCTACACCTTC
CASRPQGTLNYGYTF
>TRBJ1-5|.|once|TRBV5-1
TGCGCCAGCAGCTTGCGCCCCCAGGGCATCGGAAATCAGCCCCAGCATTTT
CASSLRPQGIGNQPQHF
>TRBJ2-1|.|.|TRBV27
TGTGCCAGCAGTCCCCGCGGCGCCCGGGCCAATGAGCAGTTCTTC
CASSPRGARANEQFF